The 20 T cell receptor beta chains reported below all come from one sample, sequenced in a study of CD8 T cells in Susac syndrome. cDNA came from around 0.54 to 1 ug RNA primed by random hexamers. TCRdb redid the calling of the immunoSEQ multiplex PCR reads with MiXCR, one entry per CDR3 protein. This sample has around 230,000 distinct CDR3 sequences; 90% to 96% occur once, and the top ten carry about 0.1%. The sequenced sample was CD4+ T cells from PBMCs. The receptors come from a human donor with Susac syndrome.

The V and J genes are TRBV15 and TRBJ2-3, with a tentative D call TRBD1 (6 bases). This CDR3 spans 17 amino acids. CDR1 is LNHNV, CDR2 YYDKDF, per germline (reference sequence). Between the trimmed V and J ends, which lost 5 bases and 1 base, there was a span of 19 bases. CDR3 nucleotide sequence: TGTGCCACCAGCGGCCGACGGGACAAGCGAGGCACAGATACGCAGTATTTT. It is translated as CATSGRRDKRGTDTQYF.

The rearrangement links TRBV20-1 to TRBJ1-2; D possibly corresponds to TRBD1 (6 bases). CDR1 is DFQATT, CDR2 SNEGSKA, per germline (reference sequence). The CDR3 has 13 amino acids. Trimming cost V 5 bases and J 8 bases, with 18 bases left between them. The CDR3 loop is CSAQRGARGGYTF. As DNA, the CDR3 is TGCAGTGCTCAAAGGGGGGCGCGAGGAGGCTACACCTTC.

This chain's CDR3 is CASSLLSGNTIYF. In DNA form, the CDR3 reads TGTGCCAGCAGCTTGCTTTCTGGAAACACCATATATTTT. V and J are TRBV5-6 and TRBJ1-3; D gene ambiguous. V gave up 1 base and J gave up 1 base, with 3 bases separating them. The V gene's germline CDR1 is SGHDT and CDR2 YYEEEE. This CDR3 spans 13 amino acids.

V is TRBV23-1 and J is TRBJ2-1, with D perhaps matching TRBD2 (5 bases). TRBV23-1 is recorded as an ORF, its role being uncertain. The CDR3 spans 14 residues. The V gene lost 4 bases and the J gene lost 7 bases, with 14 bases spanning the gap. CDR3 loop: CASSLSGSGNEQFF. CDR3 bases: TGCGCCAGCAGTCTATCGGGGTCTGGAAATGAGCAGTTCTTC.

This chain uses TRBV30 with TRBJ2-3, with D perhaps assigned TRBD1 or TRBD2 (5 bases each). Germline assignment: CDR1 GTSNPN and CDR2 SVGIG (reference sequence). The CDR3 consists of 13 residues. The V end lost 0 bases, the J end lost 5 bases, and 9 bases lay between the germline ends. CDR3 in amino acids: CAWSVGTGDTQYF. The CDR3 coding sequence is TGTGCCTGGAGTGTTGGGACGGGAGATACGCAGTATTTT.

This chain links TRBV18 with TRBJ2-1; 15 bases are shared with TRBD2. V trimming: 0 bases; J trimming: 1 base; junction bases outside the gene matches: 4. The CDR3 is 19 amino acids. CDR1 and CDR2 from the germline V gene are KGHSH and LQKENI. CDR3 amino acids: CASSPPGLAGGRSYNEQFF. CDR3 sequence (DNA): TGTGCCAGCTCACCACCGGGACTAGCGGGAGGTAGATCCTACAATGAGCAGTTCTTC.

V usage is TRBV29-1 and J usage is TRBJ2-2, with D hard to call. Per germline, CDR1 SQVTM and CDR2 ANQGSEA. Trimming pared 3 bases from V and 2 bases from J, leaving 7 bases between. This CDR3 comprises 13 residues. CDR3 bases: TGCAGCGTTGATTGGGGAAACACCGGGGAGCTGTTTTTT. Amino acid sequence: CSVDWGNTGELFF.

This clonotype was observed once. The chain is built from TRBV28 and TRBJ2-1; 7 nucleotides align to TRBD2. CDR3 length: 12 amino acids. CDR1 is MDHEN and CDR2 is SYDVKM in the germline V gene. J lost 9 bases, V lost 6 bases, and 5 bases had no gene match. The CDR3 sequence is CASSPRGVEQFF. The CDR3 DNA reads as TGTGCCAGCAGCCCCCGGGGGGTTGAGCAGTTCTTC. The variable domain in full, completed from reference TRBV28 and TRBJ2-1, reads DVKVTQSSRYLVKRTGEKVFLECVQDMDHENMFWYRQDPGLGLRLIYFSYDVKMKEKGDIPEGYSVSREKKERFSLILESASTNQTSMYLCASSPRGVEQFFGPGTRLTVL.

This clonotype was found once. The V and J genes are TRBV29-1 and TRBJ1-1; a possible D gene is TRBD1 (5 bases). With 3 bases removed from V and 0 bases from J, the gap between germline ends came to 17 bases. CDR1 and CDR2 from the germline V gene are SQVTM and ANQGSEA. The CDR3 spans 16 residues. CDR3 loop: CSVEGPRQNLNTEAFF. In DNA form, the CDR3 reads TGCAGCGTTGAGGGGCCTCGACAGAATTTGAACACTGAAGCTTTCTTT.

This clonotype appeared once. The chain links TRBV5-1 to TRBJ2-5; the D call may be TRBD1 or TRBD2 (5 bases each). The V and J ends lost 9 bases and 2 bases respectively, with 11 bases between them. The CDR3 is made up of 12 amino acids. Germline lookup yields CDR1 SGHRS and CDR2 YFSETQ. CDR3 nucleotides: TGCGCCACCGGGACCGGACAAGAGACCCAGTACTTC. Protein product: CATGTGQETQYF.

The genes are TRBV19 and TRBJ1-1; TRBD1 matches 8 bases. V was clipped by 4 bases and J by 1 base; unmatched bases: 5. Germline values: CDR1 LNHDA, CDR2 SQIVND (reference sequence). CDR3 length: 15 amino acids. CDR3 DNA sequence: TGTGCCAGTAGTACCGCAGGACAGGGGAACACTGAAGCTTTCTTT. As protein: CASSTAGQGNTEAFF.

This chain uses TRBV7-8 with TRBJ2-1; 7 positions agree with TRBD2. The CDR3 contains 16 residues. J was trimmed by 8 bases and V by 4 bases; bases with no gene match: 14. Germline V gene lookup returns CDR1 SGHVS and CDR2 FQNEAQ. The CDR3, as DNA: TGTGCCAGCAGCTCCGGCTCGACTAGCCCTGGGGATGAGCAGTTCTTC. Translating it yields CASSSGSTSPGDEQFF.

The chain recombines TRBV10-3 with TRBJ2-5; tentative D call: TRBD2 (6 bases). Germline CDR1 is ENHRY and CDR2 is SYGVKD. Trimming pared 4 bases from V and 7 bases from J, leaving 13 bases between. The CDR3 spans 13 residues. DNA of the CDR3: TGTGCCATCAGTGGGGGGGAGAAGGGGACCCAGTACTTC. As protein: CAISGGEKGTQYF.

The chain has TRBV9 and TRBJ2-5; 8 bases map to TRBD2. V was clipped by 1 base and J by 4 bases; unmatched bases: 3. Per germline, CDR1 SGDLS and CDR2 YYNGEE. The length of the CDR3 is 14 residues. The CDR3 DNA reads TGTGCCAGCAGCGTAAGGGCGGGAGGAGAGACCCAGTACTTC. Translating it yields CASSVRAGGETQYF.

This clonotype has a handful of counts. CDR3 DNA: TGTGCCAGCAGCTTACAGGGGGGCGAGGAGACCCAGTACTTC. This sequence encodes CASSLQGGEETQYF. The chain combines TRBV7-9 with TRBJ2-5; possibly TRBD1 for D (7 bases). The CDR3 has 14 amino acids. V lost 2 bases, J lost 5 bases, and 12 bases lay in between. The germline gives CDR1 SEHNR, CDR2 FQNEAQ (reference sequence).

This clonotype came up once. V gene TRBV2 combines with J gene TRBJ2-3; the match to TRBD2 covers 7 bases. Germline CDR1 and CDR2: SNHLY and FYNNEI. The trim removed 7 bases at V and 0 bases at J, leaving 4 bases unmatched. The CDR3 contains 14 residues. DNA for the CDR3: TGTGCCAGCAAGACGGGACTAAGCACAGATACGCAGTATTTT. It is translated as CASKTGLSTDTQYF.

The J gene is TRBJ2-1, the V gene TRBV7-3; possible D gene TRBD2, 6 bases. Between the trimmed V and J ends, which lost 6 bases and 4 bases, there was a span of 13 bases. Germline V gene lookup returns CDR1 SGHTA and CDR2 FQGTGA. The CDR3 consists of 14 residues. CDR3 bases: TGTGCCAGCAGAGGTAGCGGCGCTTACAATGAGCAGTTCTTC. It is translated as CASRGSGAYNEQFF.

This rearrangement joins TRBV20-1 to TRBJ2-1; TRBD2 matches 11 bases. The ends lost 0 bases at V and 7 bases at J; junction bases unmatched: 8. This CDR3 is 16 amino acids long. Germline CDR1 DFQATT, CDR2 SNEGSKA (reference sequence). The CDR3 nucleotides read TGCAGTGCTAGAGATCCGTCTCGACTAGCGGGAAATGAGCAGTTCTTC. It yields the protein CSARDPSRLAGNEQFF.

Here the CDR3 DNA reads TGCAGCGTTGGACAGGGGGAAAACACCATATATTTT. It translates to CSVGQGENTIYF. The J gene is TRBJ1-3, the V gene TRBV29-1; 9 nucleotides match TRBD1. After removal of 4 bases from V and 6 bases from J, the junction contained 1 base not matched to a gene. The CDR3 runs 12 residues. CDR1 and CDR2 from the germline V gene are SQVTM and ANQGSEA.

This rearrangement joins TRBV29-1 to TRBJ2-2; 9 bases fit TRBD1. Germline V lookup: CDR1 SQVTM, CDR2 ANQGSEA. This CDR3 is built from 12 residues. Germline trimming cut 7 bases from V and 9 bases from J; bases unmatched to any gene: 6. The CDR3 sequence is CSARTGDRELFF. Written as DNA, the CDR3 is TGCAGCGCCCGGACAGGGGACAGGGAGCTGTTTTTT.